The 32 T cell receptor beta chains listed next were all sequenced from one sample in a study of T-cell reconstitution after alpha-beta-depleted transplantation in children. Preparation of the TCRbeta library was carried out with unique molecular identifiers. Each CDR3 protein gets one entry after TCRdb re-called the PCR reads with MiXCR. The table records some 500,000 distinct CDR3 sequences, approximately 20% of them present only once. The sample consisted of PBMCs from the stem cell graft donor, taken from the stem cell graft. All receptors come from a human donor who donated a stem cell graft to a child with acute lymphoblastic leukemia.

The chain uses TRBV4-1 and TRBJ2-1; D might be TRBD2 (6 bases). From germline, CDR1 is MGHRA and CDR2 YSYEKL. The CDR3 contains 16 residues. V was cut by 0 bases and J by 2 bases, with 11 bases left in between. The CDR3 region has the DNA TGCGCCAGCAGCCAAGATGCCGGGGGAGCCTACAATGAGCAGTTCTTC. It specifies CASSQDAGGAYNEQFF.

The chain links TRBV12-3 or TRBV12-4 to TRBJ2-6; a weak D match, TRBD2 (6 bases). The V end lost 3 bases, the J end lost 0 bases, and 9 bases lay between the germline ends. This CDR3 contains 16 residues. CDR3 loop: CASSFGTYSGANVLTF. The CDR3 DNA follows: TGTGCCAGCAGTTTCGGGACTTACTCTGGGGCCAACGTCCTGACTTTC.

Only a few counts were recorded for this clonotype. The rearrangement links TRBV7-8 to TRBJ2-7; a possible D gene is TRBD1 (6 bases). The CDR3 length is 15 residues. CDR1 SGHVS and CDR2 FQNEAQ come from the germline V gene. The V end was cut by 5 bases, the J end by 3 bases, with 17 bases between. The CDR3 loop is CASSLYRDPYYEQYF. CDR3 DNA sequence: TGTGCCAGCAGCCTCTACAGGGACCCTTACTACGAGCAGTACTTC.

This clonotype was recorded once. The chain is built from TRBV5-1 and TRBJ2-3; tentative D call: TRBD1 (5 bases). The germline V and J ends were trimmed by 0 bases and 1 base, with 12 bases remaining between them. The CDR3 is 16 amino acids. Germline lookup yields CDR1 SGHRS and CDR2 YFSETQ. CDR3 DNA sequence: TGCGCCAGCAGCTTGGTAGGGGCGCCAGGCACAGATACGCAGTATTTT. It codes for CASSLVGAPGTDTQYF.

This clonotype was seen a handful of times. CDR3 region: CASRDIWDRGRTEAFF. CDR3 bases: TGTGCCAGCAGAGATATTTGGGACAGGGGGCGAACTGAAGCTTTCTTT. The rearrangement uses TRBV27 and TRBJ1-1; 12 bases match TRBD1. The germline gives CDR1 MNHEY, CDR2 SMNVEV (reference sequence). Trimming cost V 6 bases and J 5 bases; bases outside gene matches: 10. The CDR3 has 16 residues.

This clonotype showed up just a few times. The chain has TRBV3-1 and TRBJ2-7, with TRBD2 matching over 12 bases. The CDR3 extends over 16 amino acids. CDR1 LGHDT and CDR2 YNNKEL come from the germline V gene (reference sequence). The V segment lost 1 base and the J segment 4 bases; nucleotides outside the gene matches: 5. The CDR3 coding sequence is TGTGCCAGCAGCCAAGGGGCCGGACTAGCGGGGTACGAGCAGTACTTC. Its translation: CASSQGAGLAGYEQYF.

The V gene is TRBV4-1, the J gene TRBJ2-3; TRBD2 matches 11 bases. The CDR3 has 18 residues. Germline CDR1 reads MGHRA; CDR2 reads YSYEKL. Unmatched junction bases numbered 9, after V lost 1 base and J lost 3 bases. Here the CDR3 reads CASSQGSIASGRTDTQYF. The DNA for the CDR3 is TGCGCCAGCAGCCAAGGGTCGATCGCTAGCGGGAGGACAGATACGCAGTATTTT.

For this clonotype: The junction shows a germline mismatch at one end, possibly a read error. The chain carries TRBV11-2 and TRBJ2-2; D tentatively fits TRBD1 or TRBD2 (5 bases each). Per the germline V gene, CDR1 is SGHAT and CDR2 is FQNNGV. The CDR3 contains 16 residues. The DNA for the CDR3 is TGTGCCAGCAGACTATTGGGACGGTCGAACACCGGGGAGCAGTTTTTT. Protein product: CASRLLGRSNTGEQFF.

There are a few counts of this clonotype. One end of the junction is discordant with germline, which a read error may explain. The rearrangement uses TRBV7-8 and TRBJ2-7; no clear D gene. There are 13 residues in the CDR3. Per the germline V gene, CDR1 is SGHVS and CDR2 is FQNEAQ. The CDR3 region is CASSFPLGYEQYF. The DNA for the CDR3 is TGTGCCAGCAGCTTCCCTCTGGGCTACGAGCAGTACTTT.

This clonotype was picked up a small number of times. The chain is built from TRBV18 and TRBJ2-7; the D is unclear. This CDR3 is built from 13 residues. V lost 3 bases to trimming and J lost 6 bases, with 12 bases between them. The germline V gene encodes CDR1 KGHSH and CDR2 LQKENI. Written as DNA, the CDR3 is TGTGCCAGCTCACCTCTACCGAGACTCGAGCAGTACTTC. Residues: CASSPLPRLEQYF.

This clonotype was counted only a few times. The V and J genes are TRBV12-3 or TRBV12-4 and TRBJ2-1; D call uncertain. This CDR3 has 12 amino acids. V was trimmed by 7 bases and J by 2 bases, leaving 6 bases between them. The CDR3 loop reads CASTPTYNEQFF. The CDR3 coding sequence is TGTGCCAGCACCCCGACCTACAATGAGCAGTTCTTC.

The J gene is TRBJ2-7, the V gene TRBV15; no reliable D call. Trimming stripped 1 base from V and 2 bases from J, with 12 bases between. The CDR3 extends over 15 amino acids. In germline, CDR1 is LNHNV, CDR2 YYDKDF (reference sequence). The CDR3 is CATSRGGKSPYEQYF. CDR3 nucleotides: TGTGCCACCAGCAGAGGTGGGAAAAGTCCCTACGAGCAGTACTTC.

The table lists this clonotype with a few counts. This chain links TRBV20-1 with TRBJ2-5; D is uncertain. Trimming removed 1 base from V and 5 bases from J, with 11 bases in between. Germline assignment: CDR1 DFQATT and CDR2 SNEGSKA (reference sequence). The CDR3 spans 13 residues. The CDR3 region is CSARAYNGETQYF. Written as DNA, the CDR3 is TGCAGTGCTAGAGCATACAATGGGGAGACCCAGTACTTC.

This clonotype turned up a few times. The chain couples TRBV5-1 to TRBJ2-1; TRBD1 is a possible D gene (7 bases). V gave up 3 bases and J gave up 6 bases, with 13 bases separating them. Germline loops: CDR1 SGHRS, CDR2 YFSETQ. This CDR3 has 14 amino acids. The CDR3 here is CASSWGGQANEQFF. The CDR3, as DNA: TGCGCCAGCAGCTGGGGAGGACAGGCCAATGAGCAGTTCTTC.

The CDR3 sequence: CASSLGMVQETQYF. DNA of the CDR3: TGTGCCAGCAGCTTAGGAATGGTGCAAGAGACCCAGTACTTC. This sequence joins TRBV7-8 and TRBJ2-5; D unclear. The germline V and J ends were trimmed by 1 base and 2 bases, with 8 bases remaining between them. This CDR3 is built from 14 residues. Per the germline V gene, CDR1 is SGHVS and CDR2 is FQNEAQ.

The chain links TRBV20-1 to TRBJ1-1; weak D call: TRBD1 (6 bases). V lost 0 bases and J 1 base, leaving 9 bases between the germline ends. Germline V gene sequence: CDR1 DFQATT, CDR2 SNEGSKA (reference sequence). The CDR3 runs 14 residues. The CDR3 protein is CSAREDRQNTEAFF. The CDR3 DNA is TGCAGTGCTAGAGAGGACAGACAGAACACTGAAGCTTTCTTT.

The rearrangement links TRBV29-1 to TRBJ2-1; a weak D match, TRBD2 (5 bases). The V end was cut by 2 bases, the J end by 5 bases, with 22 bases between. There are 17 residues in the CDR3. Germline V lookup: CDR1 SQVTM, CDR2 ANQGSEA. The CDR3 nucleotides are TGCAGCGTTGAACGACTGCGATCCCTTGCCGGGGACAATGAGCAGTTCTTC. Translated, it gives CSVERLRSLAGDNEQFF.

The chain uses TRBV11-2 and TRBJ2-2; TRBD2 matches 7 bases. CDR3 length equals 17 residues. CDR1 and CDR2 (germline): SGHAT, FQNNGV. V dropped 5 bases and J dropped 1; count of bases not matched to a gene: 10. The CDR3 DNA reads as TGTGCCAGCAGCCCACCAGGCAAGCGGGGGAACACCGGGGAGCTGTTTTTT. It codes for CASSPPGKRGNTGELFF.

The rearrangement joins TRBV20-1 to TRBJ2-2; 12 bases agree with TRBD2. Germline V gene data show CDR1 as DFQATT and CDR2 as SNEGSKA (reference sequence). CDR3 length: 18 residues. The junction had 9 bases not matched to a gene; V was cut back by 0 bases and J by 4 bases. The CDR3 DNA reads TGCAGTGCTAGAGATTTCACTAGCGGGAGGTCGTTCACCGGGGAGCTGTTTTTT. Protein product: CSARDFTSGRSFTGELFF.

There are a few counts of this clonotype. The CDR3 protein is CASRGFYGYTF. Here the CDR3 DNA reads TGCGCCAGCCGGGGATTCTATGGCTACACCTTC. The V call is TRBV5-1, the J call TRBJ1-2; no reliable D call. V gave up 7 bases and J gave up 4 bases, with 8 bases separating them. This CDR3 spans 11 amino acids. Germline CDR1 and CDR2: SGHRS and YFSETQ.

The sample holds a few counts of this clonotype. J is TRBJ1-4 and V is TRBV5-1; 11 bases fit TRBD1. The CDR3 is made up of 17 amino acids. Germline-derived CDR1 and CDR2 are SGHRS and YFSETQ. V dropped 4 bases and J dropped 5; count of bases not matched to a gene: 10. The CDR3 DNA follows: TGCGCCAGCAGCCTGGACAGGGGGCGAAATGGGAATGAAAAACTGTTTTTT. Amino acids: CASSLDRGRNGNEKLFF. Full variable domain (rest looked up from reference TRBV5-1 and TRBJ1-4): KAGVTQTPRYLIKTRGQQVTLSCSPISGHRSVSWYQQTPGQGLQFLFEYFSETQRNKGNFPGRFSGRQFSNSRSEMNVSTLELGDSALYLCASSLDRGRNGNEKLFFGSGTQLSVL.

There are a few counts of this clonotype. The chain is built from TRBV5-1 and TRBJ2-6; 7 bases agree with TRBD1. Germline loops: CDR1 SGHRS, CDR2 YFSETQ. J lost 1 base, V lost 0 bases, and 10 bases had no gene match. The CDR3 length is 19 residues. This CDR3 reads CASSLDRRQGTSGANVLTF. The CDR3 DNA follows: TGCGCCAGCAGCTTGGATAGGCGACAGGGTACGTCTGGGGCCAACGTCCTGACTTTC. Full variable domain (remainder filled in from reference TRBV5-1 and TRBJ2-6): KAGVTQTPRYLIKTRGQQVTLSCSPISGHRSVSWYQQTPGQGLQFLFEYFSETQRNKGNFPGRFSGRQFSNSRSEMNVSTLELGDSALYLCASSLDRRQGTSGANVLTFGAGSRLTVL.

The rearrangement links TRBV6-5 to TRBJ1-1; D gene unclear. V lost 2 bases and J lost 6, with 4 bases in between. This CDR3 spans 11 amino acids. CDR1 and CDR2 from the germline V gene are MNHEY and SVGAGI. The CDR3 loop reads CASSYPPEAFF. CDR3 bases: TGTGCCAGCAGTTACCCCCCTGAAGCTTTCTTT.

The V call is TRBV18, the J call TRBJ1-1, with a tentative D call TRBD1 (5 bases). Trimming shortened V by 5 bases and J by 6 bases, and 10 bases separated the two germline ends. This CDR3 comprises 12 residues. Germline CDR1 KGHSH, CDR2 LQKENI. The CDR3 loop is CASSSDISEAFF. CDR3 nucleotides: TGTGCCAGCTCATCGGACATCTCTGAAGCTTTCTTT. Filled out from reference TRBV18 and TRBJ1-1, the complete variable domain reads NAGVMQNPRHLVRRRGQEARLRCSPMKGHSHVYWYRQLPEEGLKFMVYLQKENIIDESGMPKERFSAEFPKEGPSILRIQQVVRGDSAAYFCASSSDISEAFFGQGTRLTVV.

J is TRBJ2-1 and V is TRBV5-1, with 13 bases aligning to TRBD2. This CDR3 is 16 amino acids long. Germline V lookup: CDR1 SGHRS, CDR2 YFSETQ. Germline trimming cut 4 bases from V and 6 bases from J; bases unmatched to any gene: 7. The CDR3 DNA sequence: TGCGCCAGCAGCGTGACTAGCGGGAGGCGCTCCAATGAGCAGTTCTTC. It encodes CASSVTSGRRSNEQFF. Combining the CDR3 with reference TRBV5-1 and TRBJ2-1 gives the whole variable domain KAGVTQTPRYLIKTRGQQVTLSCSPISGHRSVSWYQQTPGQGLQFLFEYFSETQRNKGNFPGRFSGRQFSNSRSEMNVSTLELGDSALYLCASSVTSGRRSNEQFFGPGTRLTVL.

This clonotype was seen only a few times. The chain is built from TRBV5-1 and TRBJ2-5; 10 nucleotides match TRBD1. Germline trimming cut 2 bases from V and 5 bases from J; bases unmatched to any gene: 6. The CDR3 covers 15 residues. Germline values: CDR1 SGHRS, CDR2 YFSETQ. The CDR3, as DNA: TGCGCCAGCAGCTTTGGGACAGGGGCTGGGGAGACCCAGTACTTC. It specifies CASSFGTGAGETQYF. The full variable domain, in which reference TRBV5-1 and TRBJ2-5 provide the parts outside the CDR3, is KAGVTQTPRYLIKTRGQQVTLSCSPISGHRSVSWYQQTPGQGLQFLFEYFSETQRNKGNFPGRFSGRQFSNSRSEMNVSTLELGDSALYLCASSFGTGAGETQYFGPGTRLLVL.

This clonotype appeared a few times. The chain uses TRBV5-5 and TRBJ2-1; 7 bases are shared with TRBD2. CDR1 SGHKS and CDR2 YYEKEE come from the germline V gene (reference sequence). The CDR3 is 16 residues long. V trimming: 0 bases; J trimming: 1 base; junction bases outside the gene matches: 4. The CDR3 is CASSLVLRGSYNEQFF. Here the CDR3 DNA reads TGTGCCAGCAGCTTGGTGTTGCGGGGGTCCTACAATGAGCAGTTCTTC.

The chain combines TRBV12-3 or TRBV12-4 with TRBJ2-3; 7 bases map to TRBD2. Trimming cost V 8 bases and J 7 bases; bases outside gene matches: 9. This CDR3 comprises 13 residues. The chain's CDR3 is CASVGEGRYTQYF. CDR3 bases: TGTGCCAGCGTCGGGGAGGGCCGTTATACGCAGTATTTT.

V and J are TRBV5-1 and TRBJ2-7; no firm D call. CDR1 is SGHRS, CDR2 YFSETQ, per germline. The CDR3 extends over 14 amino acids. Trimming removed 5 bases from V and 2 bases from J, with 14 bases in between. The CDR3 coding sequence is TGCGCCAGCAGTGTTTTCTATGGGACCTACGAGCAGTACTTC. It encodes CASSVFYGTYEQYF.

This clonotype was recorded at least ten times. V usage is TRBV12-3 or TRBV12-4 and J usage is TRBJ2-1, with no clear D. This CDR3 comprises 13 residues. Trimming left V 6 bases short and J 4 bases short, with 10 bases between. The CDR3: CASSSTAYNEQFF. The CDR3 DNA is TGTGCCAGCAGCTCCACTGCTTACAATGAGCAGTTCTTC.

The J gene is TRBJ2-7, the V gene TRBV20-1, with TRBD1 as a possible D gene (6 bases). Germline values: CDR1 DFQATT, CDR2 SNEGSKA (reference sequence). This CDR3 spans 15 amino acids. Trimming took 6 bases from V and 2 from J, leaving 20 bases between them. The CDR3 bases are TGCAGTGCGAGATCGGGACAACTTTCCACCTACGAGCAGTACTTC. Amino acids: CSARSGQLSTYEQYF.

This chain connects TRBV7-2 to TRBJ1-5; D possibly corresponds to TRBD1 (6 bases). The CDR3 sequence is 15 residues long. Germline V CDR1 and CDR2: SGHTA, FQGNSA. With 5 bases removed from V and 6 bases from J, the gap between germline ends came to 17 bases. The CDR3 bases are TGTGCCAGCAGCCGGCGGACAGCCGGGATTCAGCCCCAGCATTTT. Its translation: CASSRRTAGIQPQHF.